This T cell receptor (beta chain) comes out of a study of cytomegalovirus exposure and HLA in healthy donors. The ends lost 3 bases at V and 5 bases at J; junction bases unmatched: 4. There are 15 residues in the CDR3. The germline V gene encodes CDR1 LGHNA and CDR2 YNFKEQ. A multiplex PCR was run with 60 Vbeta primers and 13 Jbeta primers. Repertoires were generated with immunoSEQ multiplex PCR, while TCRdb's copy carries only in-frame clones and drops some. Seen here are some 110,000 clones, roughly three quarters observed once, and the top ten hold approximately 3%. Concerning this clone: Antigen specificity is unknown.

Study-wide findings and caveats: Many donors shared some public TCRs, even though most TCR sequences were rare.

Sample: PBMCs. The TCR sequence derives from a man aged 25 to 45 in good health and CMV-seronegative. The J gene is TRBJ1-4, the V gene TRBV4-2; TRBD1 matches at 9 bases. The CDR3 DNA reads TGTGCCAGCAGCCACGCGGGACAGGGAAATGAAAAACTGTTTTTT. Its protein product is CASSHAGQGNEKLFF.